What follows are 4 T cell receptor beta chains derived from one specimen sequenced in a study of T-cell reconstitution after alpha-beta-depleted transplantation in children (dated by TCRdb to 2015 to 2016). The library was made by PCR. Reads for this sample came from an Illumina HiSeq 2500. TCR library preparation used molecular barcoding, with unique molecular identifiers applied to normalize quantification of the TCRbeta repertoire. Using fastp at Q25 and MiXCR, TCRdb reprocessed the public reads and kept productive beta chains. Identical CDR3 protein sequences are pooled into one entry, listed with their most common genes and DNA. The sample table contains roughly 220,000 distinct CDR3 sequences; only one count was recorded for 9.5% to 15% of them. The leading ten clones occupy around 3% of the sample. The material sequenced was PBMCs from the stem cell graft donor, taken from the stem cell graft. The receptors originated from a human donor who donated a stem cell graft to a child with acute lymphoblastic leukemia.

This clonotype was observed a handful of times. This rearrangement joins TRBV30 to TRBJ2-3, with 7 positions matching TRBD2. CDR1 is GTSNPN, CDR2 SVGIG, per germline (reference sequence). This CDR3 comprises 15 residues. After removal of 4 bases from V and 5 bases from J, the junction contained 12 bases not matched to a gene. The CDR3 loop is CAWIRRGEEGDTQYF. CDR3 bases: TGTGCCTGGATCAGACGGGGGGAAGAGGGAGATACGCAGTATTTT.

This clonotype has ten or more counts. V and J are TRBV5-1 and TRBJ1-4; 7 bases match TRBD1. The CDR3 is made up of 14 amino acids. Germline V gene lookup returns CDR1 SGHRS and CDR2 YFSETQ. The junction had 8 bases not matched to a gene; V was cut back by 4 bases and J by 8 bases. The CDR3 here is CASSLSGQREKLFF. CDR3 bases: TGCGCCAGCAGCCTTTCGGGACAGCGAGAAAAACTGTTTTTT.

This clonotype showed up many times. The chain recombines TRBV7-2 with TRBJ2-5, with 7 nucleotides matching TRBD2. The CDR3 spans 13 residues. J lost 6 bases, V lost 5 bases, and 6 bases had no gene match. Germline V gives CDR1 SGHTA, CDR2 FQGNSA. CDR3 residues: CASSPTSRQTQYF. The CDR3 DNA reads TGTGCCAGCAGCCCGACTAGCCGGCAGACCCAGTACTTC. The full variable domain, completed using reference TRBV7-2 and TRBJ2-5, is GAGVSQSPSNKVTEKGKDVELRCDPISGHTALYWYRQSLGQGLEFLIYFQGNSAPDKSGLPSDRFSAERTGGSVSTLTIQRTQQEDSAVYLCASSPTSRQTQYFGPGTRLLVL.

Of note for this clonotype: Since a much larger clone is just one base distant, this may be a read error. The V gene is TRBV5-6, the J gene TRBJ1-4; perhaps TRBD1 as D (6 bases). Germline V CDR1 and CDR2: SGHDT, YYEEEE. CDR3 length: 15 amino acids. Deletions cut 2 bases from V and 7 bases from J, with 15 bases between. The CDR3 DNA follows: TGTGCCAGCAGCTTTGCAGGGGTAGTGGGTGAAAAACTGTTTTTT. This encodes CASSFAGVVGEKLFF. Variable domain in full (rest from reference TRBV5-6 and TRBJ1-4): DAGVTQSPTHLIKTRGQQVTLRCSPKSGHDTVSWYQQALGQGPQFIFQYYEEEERQRGNFPDRFSGHQFPNYSSELNVNALLLGDSALYLCASSFAGVVGEKLFFGSGTQLSVL.